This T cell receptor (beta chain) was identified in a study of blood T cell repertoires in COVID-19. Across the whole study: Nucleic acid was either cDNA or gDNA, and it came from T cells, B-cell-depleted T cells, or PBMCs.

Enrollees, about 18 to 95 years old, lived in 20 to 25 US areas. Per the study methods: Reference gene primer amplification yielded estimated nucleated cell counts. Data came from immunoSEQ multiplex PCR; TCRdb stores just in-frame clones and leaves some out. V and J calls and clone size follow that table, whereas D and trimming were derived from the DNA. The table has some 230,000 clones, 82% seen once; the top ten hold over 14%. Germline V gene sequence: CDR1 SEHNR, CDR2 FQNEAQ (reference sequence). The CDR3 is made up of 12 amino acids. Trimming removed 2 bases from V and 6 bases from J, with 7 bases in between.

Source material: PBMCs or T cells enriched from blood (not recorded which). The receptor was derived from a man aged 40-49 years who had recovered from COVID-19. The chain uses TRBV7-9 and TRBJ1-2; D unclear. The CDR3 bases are TGTGCCAGCAGCTTATACGGGGATGGCTACACCTTC. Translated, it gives CASSLYGDGYTF.